A selection of T cell receptor beta chains follows, all from one sample in a study of a mutant IDH1 vaccine in newly diagnosed glioma. Here immunoSEQ multiplex PCR was the method, and the copy in TCRdb shows in-frame clones only, minus some. The sample consists of about 72,000 clones, roughly 84% of them appearing once. These receptors' targets are unknown. Sample: PBMCs, taken from a glioma patient whose treatment included an IDH1 peptide vaccine. Source of these receptors: a man in his late teens or twenties with glioma. CDR3s include the opening cysteine and the closing phenylalanine or tryptophan. The D gene is left open where the match is weak. The size entry is marked missing in some rows and otherwise reads once, few, many or a size class.

d_call: NA
v_call: TRBV4-1
j_call: TRBJ1-2
clone_size: NA
cdr3_aa: CASSQDPLRLFYGYTF
cdr3_nt: TGCGCCAGCAGCCAAGATCCCCTGCGACTTTTCTATGGCTACACCTTC

d_call: NA
v_call: TRBV27
j_call: TRBJ1-5
clone_size: NA
cdr3_aa: CASSPHTHYPRNSNQPQHF
cdr3_nt: TGTGCCAGCAGTCCCCACACCCACTACCCCAGAAATAGCAATCAGCCCCAGCATTTT

d_call: NA
v_call: TRBV5-1
j_call: TRBJ2-2
clone_size: few
cdr3_aa: CASSEGTTGELFF
cdr3_nt: TGCGCCAGCAGCGAAGGGACAACCGGGGAGCTGTTTTTT

d_call: TRBD1
v_call: TRBV7-3
j_call: TRBJ1-3
clone_size: NA
cdr3_aa: CASSSGQARSGNTIYF
cdr3_nt: TGTGCCAGCAGCTCCGGACAGGCTCGCTCTGGAAACACCATATATTTT

d_call: NA
v_call: TRBV6-6
j_call: TRBJ2-5
clone_size: NA
cdr3_aa: CASAKVGTQYF
cdr3_nt: TGTGCCAGTGCCAAGGTGGGGACCCAGTACTTC

d_call: TRBD1
v_call: TRBV7-2
j_call: TRBJ1-2
clone_size: NA
cdr3_aa: CASSLAGQGYGYTF
cdr3_nt: TGTGCCAGCAGCTTAGCTGGACAGGGCTATGGCTACACCTTC

d_call: NA
v_call: TRBV15
j_call: TRBJ2-7
clone_size: NA
cdr3_aa: CATSRAAYEQYF
cdr3_nt: TGTGCCACCAGCAGAGCCGCCTACGAGCAGTACTTC

d_call: NA
v_call: TRBV27
j_call: TRBJ1-1
clone_size: NA
cdr3_aa: CASSIQSNTEAFF
cdr3_nt: TGTGCCAGCAGTATACAGAGTAACACTGAAGCTTTCTTT

d_call: NA
v_call: TRBV7-8
j_call: TRBJ2-5
clone_size: NA
cdr3_aa: CASVAGAGQETQYF
cdr3_nt: TGTGCCAGCGTGGCAGGGGCGGGCCAAGAGACCCAGTACTTC

d_call: NA
v_call: TRBV13
j_call: TRBJ1-2
clone_size: NA
cdr3_aa: CASSLVGQPIYGYTF
cdr3_nt: TGTGCCAGCAGCTTAGTGGGTCAGCCGATCTATGGCTACACCTTC

d_call: NA
v_call: TRBV5-1
j_call: TRBJ2-2
clone_size: NA
cdr3_aa: CASTSVGGSGELFF
cdr3_nt: TGCGCCAGCACCTCGGTAGGAGGGAGCGGGGAGCTGTTTTTT

d_call: TRBD1
v_call: TRBV6-6
j_call: TRBJ1-2
clone_size: NA
cdr3_aa: CASSYSRGGMDGYTF
cdr3_nt: TGTGCCAGCAGTTACTCGAGAGGGGGCATGGATGGCTACACCTTC

d_call: NA
v_call: TRBV11-1
j_call: TRBJ2-6
clone_size: NA
cdr3_aa: CASSLESAGANVLTF
cdr3_nt: TGTGCCAGCAGCTTAGAATCGGCCGGGGCCAACGTCCTGACTTTC

d_call: TRBD2
v_call: TRBV14
j_call: TRBJ2-1
clone_size: NA
cdr3_aa: CASSQVGARTSGSGLSYNEQFF
cdr3_nt: TGTGCCAGCAGCCAAGTCGGGGCAAGGACTAGCGGGAGCGGCCTCTCCTACAATGAGCAGTTCTTC

d_call: NA
v_call: TRBV11-2
j_call: TRBJ1-2
clone_size: NA
cdr3_aa: CASSLNRDSKGYTF
cdr3_nt: TGTGCCAGCAGCTTAAACAGGGATTCGAAAGGCTACACCTTC